This is a list of T cell receptor beta chains from one sample in a study of T cell changes during pregnancy in multiple sclerosis. The method was immunoSEQ multiplex PCR; TCRdb's version includes in-frame clones alone and lacks a portion of them. This sample has tens of thousands of clones, with over 75% found just once. The source was CD8+ T cells from peripheral blood mononuclear cells, collected after pregnancy. Source of these receptors: a female donor with multiple sclerosis, enrolled in a pregnancy study. Each CDR3 is given with its conserved first and last residue. The order of the fields is clone size, J gene, V gene, D gene, CDR3 DNA, CDR3 protein. D genes are given only for firm matches. A clone size is listed for some rows: how often the clone was seen (once, few, many), or a class if it is expanded.

>once|TRBJ2-3|TRBV7-2|-
TGTGCCAGCAGCTTAGAGGCTTGGGCAACTAGCACAGATACGCAGTATTTT
CASSLEAWATSTDTQYF
>-|TRBJ2-1|TRBV15|TRBD2
TGTGCCACCATTCTAGCGGGAGCCTACAATGAGCAGTTCTTC
CATILAGAYNEQFF
>-|TRBJ2-6|TRBV7-8|-
TGTGCCCATGGTGAGGGGGTAGTCTCTGGGGCCAACGTCCTGACTTTC
CAHGEGVVSGANVLTF
>-|TRBJ2-1|TRBV13|-
TGTGCCAGCAGCTTAGGAGAAACCGGCTCCTACAATGAGCAGTTCTTC
CASSLGETGSYNEQFF
>-|TRBJ2-7|TRBV6-6|-
TGTGCCAGCAGTTACGCGGACTCCTACGAGCAGTACTTC
CASSYADSYEQYF
>-|TRBJ1-1|TRBV7-8|-
TGTGCCAGCAGCTTTTCGGGTAGCACTGAAGCTTTCTTT
CASSFSGSTEAFF
>once|TRBJ2-7|TRBV30|-
TGTGCCTGGAGTGGACAGCTAGTAGACCCCTTCAATACCTACGAGCAGTACTTC
CAWSGQLVDPFNTYEQYF
>-|TRBJ1-5|TRBV19|TRBD1
TGTGCCAGTAGTTCGACAGGGGCATATAGCAATCAGCCCCAGCATTTT
CASSSTGAYSNQPQHF
>-|TRBJ2-7|TRBV5-6|-
TGTGCCAGCAGCTTCGAGAACTACGAGCAGTACTTC
CASSFENYEQYF
>-|TRBJ2-7|TRBV30|TRBD1
TGTGCCTGGAGTGCGACGGGACAGGGTGTCCTCTACGAGCAGTACTTC
CAWSATGQGVLYEQYF
>-|TRBJ1-1|TRBV28|TRBD1
TGTGCCAGCAGTTATACAGGGGGAACTGAAGCTTTCTTT
CASSYTGGTEAFF
>-|TRBJ2-5|TRBV27|-
TGTGCCAGCAGGCCCCTTCTGGGAGTGGTCTCGACCCAGTACTTC
CASRPLLGVVSTQYF
>-|TRBJ1-4|TRBV5-1|TRBD1
TGCGCCAGCAGCTCGGGACAGGGACCAAATGAAAAACTGTTTTTT
CASSSGQGPNEKLFF
>-|TRBJ1-1|TRBV5-5|-
TGTGCCAGCAGCTTGGCCTCACAGGCGAACACTGAAGCTTTCTTT
CASSLASQANTEAFF
>once|TRBJ2-7|TRBV7-2|-
TGTGCCAGCAGCTTAGAGGCCCGGGACTCGTACTACGAGCAGTACTTC
CASSLEARDSYYEQYF
>-|TRBJ2-3|TRBV18|-
TGTGCCAGCTCACCACCGGTGATGACAGGAAGCACAGATACGCAGTATTTT
CASSPPVMTGSTDTQYF
>-|TRBJ2-7|TRBV27|TRBD2
TGTGCCAGCAGCTCCCCTCGAGGGCGGGAGTATGGGGAGCAGTACTTC
CASSSPRGREYGEQYF
>-|TRBJ1-2|TRBV5-1|-
TGCGCCAGCAGCTTTCGCACAGGGCCTGGCTACACCTTC
CASSFRTGPGYTF
>-|TRBJ2-7|TRBV5-4|-
TGTGCCAGCAGCCAGTGGGGCGGGGCCTACGAGCAGTACTTC
CASSQWGGAYEQYF
>-|TRBJ1-3|TRBV27|TRBD1
TGTGCCAGCAGTTCTGGACAGGGGACTGGAAACACCATATATTTT
CASSSGQGTGNTIYF
>-|TRBJ1-5|TRBV10-1|-
TGCGCCAGCAGTGAGGGTTGGCAGGGATCCAATCAGCCCCAGCATTTT
CASSEGWQGSNQPQHF
>-|TRBJ1-2|TRBV13|TRBD1
TGTGCCAGCAGCTTCGACAGGGGGCGCCGGGGCTACACCTTC
CASSFDRGRRGYTF
>-|TRBJ2-1|TRBV10-2|TRBD2
TGCGCCAGCAACGCTAGCGGGAGAAGTTACAATGAGCAGTTCTTC
CASNASGRSYNEQFF
>-|TRBJ1-2|TRBV6-5|-
TGTGCCAGCGGCCCAGGCGCGGGGGTTAGCTACACCTTC
CASGPGAGVSYTF
>medium-sized|TRBJ1-1|TRBV19|-
TGTGCCAGTAGTATAGTTCCTGGGCACACTGAAGCTTTCTTT
CASSIVPGHTEAFF
>-|TRBJ2-1|TRBV19|TRBD2
TGTGCCAGCAAACTAGCGGCCTCCTACAATGAGCAGTTCTTC
CASKLAASYNEQFF
>-|TRBJ2-7|TRBV7-9|TRBD1
TGTGCCAGCAGCCACTCGGCCGGGACAGGGGGCCTTACGTACGAGCAGTACTTC
CASSHSAGTGGLTYEQYF
>-|TRBJ2-1|TRBV30|-
TGTGCCTGGAGTTTTAGCGTGGGGAGCTCCTACAATGAGCAGTTCTTC
CAWSFSVGSSYNEQFF
>-|TRBJ1-1|TRBV27|-
TGTGCCATCATGAGGGCCAGGGACCTAGGAGGGACTGAAGCTTTCTTT
CAIMRARDLGGTEAFF
>-|TRBJ2-7|TRBV7-3|-
TGTGCCAGCAGCTTAACGGGAGGTCCCTCCTACGAGCAGTACTTC
CASSLTGGPSYEQYF
>-|TRBJ1-4|TRBV28|-
TGTGCCAGCAGTTCTGTCCGGGGGAATGAAAAACTGTTTTTT
CASSSVRGNEKLFF
>-|TRBJ1-1|TRBV28|TRBD1
TGTGCCAGCAGTTCGGGACAGGGCAGTACTGAAGCTTTCTTT
CASSSGQGSTEAFF
>-|TRBJ2-1|TRBV27|TRBD2
TGTGCCAGCAGTACTTGGACTAGCGGTAGCTCCTACAATGAGCAGTTCTTC
CASSTWTSGSSYNEQFF
>-|TRBJ1-4|TRBV6-5|TRBD1
TGTGCCAGCAGTTACATAACGACAGGGGGAAATGAAAAACTGTTTTTT
CASSYITTGGNEKLFF
>-|TRBJ2-1|TRBV7-2|-
TGTGCCAGCAGCTTAGCGCCGGGATCCAACAATGAGCAGTTCTTC
CASSLAPGSNNEQFF
>-|TRBJ2-2|TRBV11-2|TRBD2
TGTGCCAGCAGCCCTCAGCCCGGGACTAGCGGGATTAGCGGGGAGCTGTTTTTT
CASSPQPGTSGISGELFF
>-|TRBJ1-1|TRBV25-1|-
TGTGCCAGCAGTCCCCGGGGGGTTATGAACACTGAAGCTTTCTTT
CASSPRGVMNTEAFF
>-|TRBJ1-1|TRBV28|TRBD1
TGTGCCAGCAGTGACAGGGAAGAGGATGAAGCTTTCTTT
CASSDREEDEAFF
>-|TRBJ1-1|TRBV11-3|TRBD1
TGTGCCAGCAGCTTAGGACAGGGCCTTGAAGCTTTCTTT
CASSLGQGLEAFF
>-|TRBJ2-1|TRBV6-5|TRBD2
TGTGCCAGCAGTTACGGCGGGAGGGGCAATGAGCAGTTCTTC
CASSYGGRGNEQFF
>-|TRBJ2-4|TRBV6-6|-
TGTGCCAGCAGTTACACACAGGATTCAAACATTCAGTACTTC
CASSYTQDSNIQYF
>-|TRBJ2-7|TRBV18|TRBD2
TGTGCCAGCTCGCCTAGGGAGGGAAGCTCCTACGAGCAGTACTTC
CASSPREGSSYEQYF
>few|TRBJ1-2|TRBV18|-
TGTGCCAGCTCACCAGAAGGCCAGGGTACTGGCTACACCTTC
CASSPEGQGTGYTF
>-|TRBJ2-7|TRBV5-5|-
TGTGCCAGCAGCTTGGATGGCAGGGCCTACTACGAGCAGTACTTC
CASSLDGRAYYEQYF
>-|TRBJ2-7|TRBV5-1|TRBD1
TGCGCCAGCACTTTGTGGGACAGAGGCTACGAGCAGTACTTC
CASTLWDRGYEQYF
>-|TRBJ2-1|TRBV5-1|-
TGCGCCAGCAGCGCCCTCGGTAGGCGGGTCTACAATGAGCAGTTCTTC
CASSALGRRVYNEQFF
>-|TRBJ2-3|TRBV7-4|TRBD2
TGTGCCAGCAGCCCTACCAATCTCGGACTAGCGGAGGTCACAGATACGCAGTATTTT
CASSPTNLGLAEVTDTQYF
>-|TRBJ2-7|TRBV2|-
TGTGCCAGCAGTGAATGGGGCTGGGCGGGATTACCCTCCTCCTACGAGCAGTACTTC
CASSEWGWAGLPSSYEQYF
>-|TRBJ2-2|TRBV6-1|-
TGTGCCAGCAGTGAAGCTGCGGGTGGCCAAGCGGACACCGGGGAGCTGTTTTTT
CASSEAAGGQADTGELFF
>-|TRBJ2-7|TRBV9|TRBD1
TGTGCCAGCAGCCCCCGACAAGGGACAGGGGAATCGTCCTACGAGCAGTACTTC
CASSPRQGTGESSYEQYF
>-|TRBJ2-7|TRBV4-3|-
TGCGCCAGCAGCCAAGATAGGCAGGGCTCCTACGAGCAGTACTTC
CASSQDRQGSYEQYF